Sequencing of this TCR beta chain was carried out in a study of cytomegalovirus exposure and HLA in healthy donors. Notes on the study in general: As a later analysis revealed, most CMV-associated TCR beta chains appeared HLA-restricted.

The germline V gene encodes CDR1 SGHAT and CDR2 FQNNGV. Trimming stripped 7 bases from V and 1 base from J, with 16 bases between. This CDR3 comprises 15 residues. PCR employed 60 Vbeta and 13 Jbeta primers. The repertoire was sequenced with immunoSEQ multiplex PCR; TCRdb's copy has only in-frame clones and lacks some. This table holds roughly 120,000 clones, 80% found once. Note on this clone: The antigen is not known.

This receptor was identified in a male donor in good health and CMV-seronegative. The source material was PBMCs. The genes are TRBV11-2 and TRBJ1-1; D is perhaps TRBD1 (5 bases). In DNA form, the CDR3 reads TGTGCCAGCACCGAAAAGGGGTTCCGGAACACTGAAGCTTTCTTT. Amino acid sequence: CASTEKGFRNTEAFF.